One sample yielded the 8 T cell receptor beta chains listed below, sequenced in a study of cytomegalovirus exposure and HLA in healthy donors. Primers included in the PCR were 60 Vbeta and 13 Jbeta primers. Generated by immunoSEQ multiplex PCR, the TCRdb table keeps only in-frame clones and is missing some. Found here are approximately 150,000 clones, about two thirds of them singletons; the top ten hold 2.8%. The sequenced sample was PBMCs. These TCRs come from a woman aged 30 to 39 in good health and CMV-seronegative.

The rearrangement joins TRBV28 to TRBJ1-1, with D uncertain. Germline-derived CDR1 and CDR2 are MDHEN and SYDVKM. The CDR3 consists of 13 residues. V gave up 2 bases and J gave up 1 base, with 5 bases separating them. The CDR3 here is CASSLTANTEAFF. The DNA of the CDR3 is TGTGCCAGCAGTTTAACTGCGAACACTGAAGCTTTCTTT.

The genes are TRBV2 and TRBJ2-1; D unclear. This CDR3 contains 11 residues. V lost 10 bases and J lost 5, with 9 bases in between. Germline values: CDR1 SNHLY, CDR2 FYNNEI. The CDR3 coding sequence is TGTGCCACCAGGTCGGACAATGAGCAGTTCTTC. It codes for CATRSDNEQFF. Filled out from reference TRBV2 and TRBJ2-1, the complete variable domain reads EPEVTQTPSHQVTQMGQEVILRCVPISNHLYFYWYRQILGQKVEFLVSFYNNEISEKSEIFDDQFSVERPDGSNFTLKIRSTKLEDSAMYFCATRSDNEQFFGPGTRLTVL.

The rearrangement joins TRBV19 to TRBJ2-1; D unresolved. The germline V and J ends were trimmed by 6 bases and 0 bases, with 9 bases remaining between them. The CDR3 length is 14 residues. CDR1 and CDR2 (germline): LNHDA, SQIVND (reference sequence). The CDR3 bases are TGTGCCAGTAGGGGCGTATACTCCTACAATGAGCAGTTCTTC. Translation gives CASRGVYSYNEQFF.

The chain links TRBV28 to TRBJ2-7; no definite D call. V lost 6 bases and J 2 bases, leaving 8 bases between the germline ends. Germline loops: CDR1 MDHEN, CDR2 SYDVKM. The CDR3 consists of 12 residues. The CDR3 nucleotides are TGTGCCAGCAGGTCAGTGCCCTACGAGCAGTACTTC. It translates to CASRSVPYEQYF.

This chain joins TRBV7-9 and TRBJ1-1; no reliable D call. This CDR3 has 13 residues. Trimming stripped 5 bases from V and 1 base from J, with 8 bases between. Germline V gene data show CDR1 as SEHNR and CDR2 as FQNEAQ (reference sequence). CDR3 sequence (DNA): TGTGCCAGCAGCCGATCGGGGAACACTGAAGCTTTCTTT. This encodes CASSRSGNTEAFF.

This clone occurred a few times. The V call is TRBV9, the J call TRBJ1-1, with a weak D call TRBD1 (5 bases). The length of the CDR3 is 15 residues. The germline gives CDR1 SGDLS, CDR2 YYNGEE. With 0 bases removed from V and 4 bases from J, the gap between germline ends came to 13 bases. The CDR3, as DNA: TGTGCCAGCAGCGTAGATGGGGCGCAAGGCACTGAAGCTTTCTTT. Amino acid sequence: CASSVDGAQGTEAFF.

The chain carries TRBV7-7 and TRBJ1-1; 7 positions agree with TRBD1. Germline V gene sequence: CDR1 SSHAT, CDR2 FNYEAQ (reference sequence). Unmatched junction bases numbered 5, after V lost 5 bases and J lost 5 bases. The CDR3 has 13 residues. The CDR3 reads CASSRDRDTEAFF. In nucleotides, the CDR3 is TGTGCCAGCAGCCGCGACAGGGATACTGAAGCTTTCTTT.

The genes are TRBV19 and TRBJ2-2; the D gene is possibly TRBD2 (5 bases). The germline V gene encodes CDR1 LNHDA and CDR2 SQIVND (reference sequence). V was clipped by 3 bases and J by 5 bases, with 10 bases between them. The CDR3 loop spans 14 amino acids. In nucleotides, the CDR3 is TGTGCCAGTAGTATCCCGGGGTTAACCGGGGAGCTGTTTTTT. Amino acid sequence: CASSIPGLTGELFF.